This is a list of T cell receptor beta chains from one sample in a study of neurological immune-mediated disorders. TCRdb recomputed calls from the 5' RACE reads with MiXCR, one row per CDR3 protein. Here the sample spans 25,000 to 30,000 distinct CDR3 sequences, over 3% being singletons. The specimen was PBMCs. The receptor source for this set is a woman younger than 45 with multiple sclerosis. The CDR3 runs from the conserved cysteine through the conserved F or W. Fields, in order: J gene, clone size, V gene, CDR3 protein. Size values are once, few and many counts, or a class for expanded clones, and some rows have none.

j_gene: TRBJ2-2
abundance: many
v_gene: TRBV5-1
CDR3aa: CASSLGANTGELFF

j_gene: TRBJ1-2
abundance: NA
v_gene: TRBV10-3
CDR3aa: CAISESSRTNYGYTF

j_gene: TRBJ1-2
abundance: many
v_gene: TRBV12-3/TRBV12-4
CDR3aa: CASSIDRGYTF

j_gene: TRBJ2-7
abundance: many
v_gene: TRBV18
CDR3aa: CASSPSSGSLSYEQYF

j_gene: TRBJ2-3
abundance: many
v_gene: TRBV5-1
CDR3aa: CASSFQPPSDTQYF

j_gene: TRBJ2-2
abundance: many
v_gene: TRBV20-1
CDR3aa: CSARGPGTGELFF

j_gene: TRBJ2-3
abundance: many
v_gene: TRBV28
CDR3aa: CASTPGTSDTQYF

j_gene: TRBJ1-2
abundance: many
v_gene: TRBV24-1
CDR3aa: CATSGASAYGYTF

j_gene: TRBJ2-3
abundance: many
v_gene: TRBV20-1
CDR3aa: CSASKDREADTQYF

j_gene: TRBJ1-3
abundance: many
v_gene: TRBV9
CDR3aa: CASSVDFGRSSGNTIYF

j_gene: TRBJ1-6
abundance: many
v_gene: TRBV6-5
CDR3aa: CASSHGTDNSPLHF

j_gene: TRBJ2-7
abundance: NA
v_gene: TRBV18
CDR3aa: CASSDNGQGYEQYF

j_gene: TRBJ2-7
abundance: many
v_gene: TRBV7-2
CDR3aa: CASTLSGASYEQYF

j_gene: TRBJ2-7
abundance: many
v_gene: TRBV4-3
CDR3aa: CASSQWPNYYEQYF

j_gene: TRBJ2-7
abundance: many
v_gene: TRBV12-3/TRBV12-4
CDR3aa: CASSIANSYEQYF

j_gene: TRBJ1-1
abundance: NA
v_gene: TRBV27
CDR3aa: CASRKNREIRTEAFF

j_gene: TRBJ2-5
abundance: many
v_gene: TRBV20-1
CDR3aa: CSARSQGQETQYF

j_gene: TRBJ2-2
abundance: NA
v_gene: TRBV12-3/TRBV12-4
CDR3aa: CASSTRDFGELFF

j_gene: TRBJ2-2
abundance: many
v_gene: TRBV20-1
CDR3aa: CSAFSGSLVPGELFF

j_gene: TRBJ2-2
abundance: many
v_gene: TRBV5-1
CDR3aa: CASSLALAAGANTGELFF

j_gene: TRBJ2-7
abundance: medium-sized
v_gene: TRBV20-1
CDR3aa: CSAARPASYEQYF

j_gene: TRBJ2-5
abundance: many
v_gene: TRBV5-1
CDR3aa: CASSLGDRGETQYF

j_gene: TRBJ2-2
abundance: many
v_gene: TRBV15
CDR3aa: CATSRDTNTGELFF

j_gene: TRBJ2-4
abundance: many
v_gene: TRBV10-3
CDR3aa: CAISEGLFYIQYF

j_gene: TRBJ2-3
abundance: medium-sized
v_gene: TRBV5-5
CDR3aa: CASSLSRTGASTDTQYF

j_gene: TRBJ1-3
abundance: many
v_gene: TRBV6-5
CDR3aa: CASSRDWSSGNTIYF

j_gene: TRBJ2-3
abundance: many
v_gene: TRBV7-8
CDR3aa: CASSLGPRLAVDTQYF

j_gene: TRBJ2-7
abundance: many
v_gene: TRBV20-1
CDR3aa: CSARPRASGRWYEQYF

j_gene: TRBJ1-1
abundance: NA
v_gene: TRBV4-1
CDR3aa: CASSRQGATEAFF

j_gene: TRBJ1-2
abundance: many
v_gene: TRBV6-2/TRBV6-3
CDR3aa: CASSYFPGADYGYTF

j_gene: TRBJ1-2
abundance: many
v_gene: TRBV20-1
CDR3aa: CSASETGLYYGYTF

j_gene: TRBJ2-5
abundance: many
v_gene: TRBV20-1
CDR3aa: CSAGALETQYF

j_gene: TRBJ2-7
abundance: many
v_gene: TRBV20-1
CDR3aa: CSARDRLRDEQYF

j_gene: TRBJ1-5
abundance: many
v_gene: TRBV20-1
CDR3aa: CSARGQAQAIQPQHF

j_gene: TRBJ1-1
abundance: NA
v_gene: TRBV5-1
CDR3aa: CASSFMVGRNTEAFF

j_gene: TRBJ1-5
abundance: few
v_gene: TRBV6-2/TRBV6-3
CDR3aa: CASSYSSRRQPQHF

j_gene: TRBJ2-2
abundance: medium-sized
v_gene: TRBV6-5
CDR3aa: CASSRQPNTGELFF